Sequencing of this TCR beta chain was carried out in a study of control samples from healthy donors and cancer patients. Using immunoSEQ multiplex PCR, the repertoire was profiled, and TCRdb retains in-frame clones only, with some absent. The table lists some 57,000 clones, almost 96% of them singletons. Unmatched junction bases numbered 4, after V lost 2 bases and J lost 4 bases. The CDR3 covers 14 residues. Germline loops: CDR1 SGHRS, CDR2 YFSETQ. This chain links TRBV5-1 with TRBJ2-7; 9 nucleotides agree with TRBD1. This receptor was taken from a woman in her 30s in good health. What was sequenced was blood. CDR3 in amino acids: CASSFGTGIYEQYF. In nucleotides, the CDR3 is TGCGCCAGCAGCTTCGGGACAGGGATATACGAGCAGTACTTC. The full variable domain, in which reference TRBV5-1 and TRBJ2-7 provide the parts outside the CDR3, is KAGVTQTPRYLIKTRGQQVTLSCSPISGHRSVSWYQQTPGQGLQFLFEYFSETQRNKGNFPGRFSGRQFSNSRSEMNVSTLELGDSALYLCASSFGTGIYEQYFGPGTRLTVT.